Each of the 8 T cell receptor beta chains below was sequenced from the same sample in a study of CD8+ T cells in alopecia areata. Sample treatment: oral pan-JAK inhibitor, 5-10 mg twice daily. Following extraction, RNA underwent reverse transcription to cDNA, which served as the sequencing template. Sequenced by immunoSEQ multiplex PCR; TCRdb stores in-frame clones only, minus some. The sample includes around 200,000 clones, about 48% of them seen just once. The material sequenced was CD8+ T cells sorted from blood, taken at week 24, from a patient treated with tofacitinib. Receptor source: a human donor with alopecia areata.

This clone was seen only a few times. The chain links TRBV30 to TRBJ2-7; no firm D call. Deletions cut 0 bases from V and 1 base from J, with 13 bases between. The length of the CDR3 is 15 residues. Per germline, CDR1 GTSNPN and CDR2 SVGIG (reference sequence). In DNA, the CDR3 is TGTGCCTGGAGTGTAGAATTGGAGAGATCCTACGAGCAGTACTTC. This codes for CAWSVELERSYEQYF.

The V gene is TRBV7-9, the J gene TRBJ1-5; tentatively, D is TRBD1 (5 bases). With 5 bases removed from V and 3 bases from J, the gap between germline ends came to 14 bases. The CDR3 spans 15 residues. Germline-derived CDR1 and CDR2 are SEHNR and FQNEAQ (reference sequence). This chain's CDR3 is CASSQTGTTNQPQHF. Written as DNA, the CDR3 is TGTGCCAGCAGCCAAACCGGGACTACCAATCAGCCCCAGCATTTT.

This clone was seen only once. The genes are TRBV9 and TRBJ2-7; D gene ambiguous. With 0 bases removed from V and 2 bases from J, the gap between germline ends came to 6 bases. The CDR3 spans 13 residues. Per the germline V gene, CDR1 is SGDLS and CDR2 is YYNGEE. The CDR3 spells CASSVGTTYEQYF. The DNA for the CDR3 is TGTGCCAGCAGCGTAGGGACCACCTACGAGCAGTACTTC.

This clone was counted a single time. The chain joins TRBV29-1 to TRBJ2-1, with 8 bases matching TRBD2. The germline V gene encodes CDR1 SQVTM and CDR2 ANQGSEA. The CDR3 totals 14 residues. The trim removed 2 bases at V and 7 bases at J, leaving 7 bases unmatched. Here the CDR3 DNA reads TGCAGCGTTGAACCCAGCGGGGGCCAGAATGAGCAGTTCTTC. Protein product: CSVEPSGGQNEQFF.

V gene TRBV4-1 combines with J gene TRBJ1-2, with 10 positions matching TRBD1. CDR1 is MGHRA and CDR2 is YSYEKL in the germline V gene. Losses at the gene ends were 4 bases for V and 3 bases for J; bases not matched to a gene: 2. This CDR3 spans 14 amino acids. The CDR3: CASSPGQGDYGYTF. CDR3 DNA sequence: TGCGCCAGCAGCCCAGGACAGGGGGACTATGGCTACACCTTC.

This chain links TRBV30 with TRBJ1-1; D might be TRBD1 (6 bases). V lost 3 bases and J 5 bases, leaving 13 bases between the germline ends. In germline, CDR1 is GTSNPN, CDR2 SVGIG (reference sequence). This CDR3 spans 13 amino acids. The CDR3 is CAWRTRGSTEAFF. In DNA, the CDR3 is TGTGCCTGGAGGACCAGGGGATCGACTGAAGCTTTCTTT.

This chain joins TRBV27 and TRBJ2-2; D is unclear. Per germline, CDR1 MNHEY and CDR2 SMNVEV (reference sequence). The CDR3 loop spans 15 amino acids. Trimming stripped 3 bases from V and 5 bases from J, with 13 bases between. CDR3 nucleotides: TGTGCCAGCAGTTTCAGCCAGGTTAGGACCGGGGAGCTGTTTTTT. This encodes CASSFSQVRTGELFF.

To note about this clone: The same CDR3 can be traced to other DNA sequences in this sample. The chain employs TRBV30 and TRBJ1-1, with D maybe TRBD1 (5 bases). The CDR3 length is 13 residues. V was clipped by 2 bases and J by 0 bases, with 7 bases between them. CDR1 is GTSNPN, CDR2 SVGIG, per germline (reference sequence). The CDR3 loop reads CAWSMGLNTEAFF. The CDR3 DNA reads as TGTGCCTGGAGTATGGGGCTGAACACTGAAGCTTTCTTT.